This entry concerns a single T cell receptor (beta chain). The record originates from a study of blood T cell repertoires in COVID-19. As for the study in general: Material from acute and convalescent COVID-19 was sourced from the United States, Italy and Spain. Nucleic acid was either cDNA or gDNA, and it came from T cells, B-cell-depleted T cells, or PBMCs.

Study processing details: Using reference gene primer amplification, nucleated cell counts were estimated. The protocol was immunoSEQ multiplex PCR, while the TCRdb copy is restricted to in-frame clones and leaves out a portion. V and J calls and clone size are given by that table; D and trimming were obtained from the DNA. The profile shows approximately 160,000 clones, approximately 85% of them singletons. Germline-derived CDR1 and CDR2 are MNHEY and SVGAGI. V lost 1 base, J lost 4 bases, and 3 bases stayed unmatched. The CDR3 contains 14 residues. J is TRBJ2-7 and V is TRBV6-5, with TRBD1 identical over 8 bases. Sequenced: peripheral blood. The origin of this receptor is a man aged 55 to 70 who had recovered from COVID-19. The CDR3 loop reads CASSYFDRGYEQYF. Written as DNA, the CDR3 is TGTGCCAGCAGTTACTTCGACAGGGGTTACGAGCAGTACTTC.